These 14 T cell receptor beta chains were all obtained from the same sample, sequenced in a study of cytomegalovirus exposure and HLA in healthy donors. A multiplex PCR was run with 60 Vbeta primers and 13 Jbeta primers. TCRdb's copy holds only in-frame clones and misses some; the assay was immunoSEQ multiplex PCR. The repertoire has some 140,000 clones, around three quarters of them found once; the top ten carry 4%. What was sequenced was PBMCs. These receptors all stem from a woman in her thirties or forties in good health and CMV-seronegative.

This chain joins TRBV5-1 and TRBJ2-7, with 11 nucleotides matching TRBD2. The germline CDR1 and CDR2 sequences are SGHRS and YFSETQ. J lost 7 bases, V lost 4 bases, and 10 bases had no gene match. The CDR3 consists of 15 residues. The CDR3 nucleotides are TGCGCCAGCAGCCCATTAGCGGGGGGGCCGGAAGAGCAGTACTTC. Translation gives CASSPLAGGPEEQYF.

The chain uses TRBV6-5 and TRBJ1-2, with 8 bases identical to TRBD1. The CDR3 spans 13 residues. V dropped 6 bases and J dropped 5; count of bases not matched to a gene: 5. The V gene's germline CDR1 is MNHEY and CDR2 SVGAGI. The CDR3 DNA is TGTGCCAGCAGCTCCGACAGGGGATATGGCTACACCTTC. Its translation: CASSSDRGYGYTF.

This chain uses TRBV12-5 with TRBJ2-7, with D perhaps matching TRBD2 (7 bases). The CDR3 length is 16 residues. V dropped 1 base and J dropped 1 base, with 14 bases sitting between them. Germline assignment: CDR1 LGHNT and CDR2 FRNRAP. DNA for the CDR3: TGTGCTAGTGGTTTGGATCCGGGGGGCTGGTCCTACGAGCAGTACTTC. Translation: CASGLDPGGWSYEQYF.

V is TRBV5-4 and J is TRBJ2-7, with D perhaps matching TRBD1 (10 bases). The germline CDR1 and CDR2 sequences are SGHNT and YYREEE (reference sequence). The germline V and J ends were trimmed by 3 bases and 9 bases, with 25 bases remaining between them. This CDR3 is 16 amino acids long. CDR3 sequence: CASSWGGQGTSKVQYF. CDR3 in DNA: TGTGCCAGCAGCTGGGGGGGACAGGGGACTAGCAAGGTGCAGTACTTC.

The rearrangement links TRBV18 to TRBJ2-5; D is uncertain. The length of the CDR3 is 15 residues. Germline-derived CDR1 and CDR2 are KGHSH and LQKENI. The ends were cut back, 3 bases at V and 5 bases at J, with 16 bases in the middle. The CDR3 here is CASSPSLQDGETQYF. The DNA of the CDR3 is TGTGCCAGCTCACCCTCTCTCCAGGATGGTGAGACCCAGTACTTC.

The rearrangement uses TRBV19 and TRBJ2-3, with a weak D call TRBD1 (6 bases). Deletions cut 5 bases from V and 0 bases from J, with 9 bases between. Looked up from germline, CDR1 is LNHDA and CDR2 is SQIVND (reference sequence). This CDR3 is 14 amino acids long. CDR3 in amino acids: CASSSRGSTDTQYF. CDR3 DNA: TGTGCCAGTAGTTCCAGGGGAAGCACAGATACGCAGTATTTT.

The rearrangement links TRBV29-1 to TRBJ1-3; no clear D gene. V dropped 4 bases and J dropped 3 bases, with 10 bases sitting between them. Per germline, CDR1 SQVTM and CDR2 ANQGSEA. This CDR3 has 13 amino acids. CDR3 coding DNA: TGCAGCGTTGGAGAGGGCCTTGGAAACACCATATATTTT. Translating gives CSVGEGLGNTIYF. The variable domain in full, completed from reference TRBV29-1 and TRBJ1-3, reads SAVISQKPSRDICQRGTSLTIQCQVDSQVTMMFWYRQQPGQSLTLIATANQGSEATYESGFVIDKFPISRPNLTFSTLTVSNMSPEDSSIYLCSVGEGLGNTIYFGEGSWLTVV.

The chain has TRBV2 and TRBJ2-7; the D is unclear. V gave up 7 bases and J gave up 6 bases, with 10 bases separating them. This CDR3 has 11 amino acids. The germline V gene has CDR1 SNHLY and CDR2 FYNNEI. The DNA for the CDR3 is TGTGCCAGCACCCGAACACGCGAGCAGTACTTC. Translated: CASTRTREQYF.

The V and J genes are TRBV6-5 and TRBJ1-4, with 8 nucleotides matching TRBD1. From germline, CDR1 is MNHEY and CDR2 SVGAGI. The CDR3 contains 14 residues. The junction had 8 bases not matched to a gene; V was cut back by 6 bases and J by 8 bases. The DNA of the CDR3 is TGTGCCAGCAGAGAGACAGGGGCTGGAGAAAAACTGTTTTTT. Translating gives CASRETGAGEKLFF.

The V and J genes are TRBV6-6 and TRBJ1-2; TRBD1 matches 7 bases. Germline V gene data show CDR1 as MNHNY and CDR2 as SVGAGI (reference sequence). The CDR3 runs to 15 residues. V gave up 7 bases and J gave up 5 bases; unmatched junction bases: 13. The CDR3 loop reads CASTTPDDREYGYTF. Written as DNA, the CDR3 is TGTGCCAGCACCACACCGGACGACAGGGAGTATGGCTACACCTTC.

The chain recombines TRBV6-5 with TRBJ1-1; D is possibly TRBD1 (5 bases). V dropped 2 bases and J dropped 8 bases, with 12 bases sitting between them. The germline gives CDR1 MNHEY, CDR2 SVGAGI. The CDR3 contains 13 residues. DNA for the CDR3: TGTGCCAGCAGTTACCGACCCCAGGGAGAAGCTTTCTTT. Its protein is CASSYRPQGEAFF.

This sequence joins TRBV11-1 and TRBJ2-5; a possible D gene is TRBD2 (6 bases). The V end lost 2 bases, the J end lost 1 base, and 17 bases lay between the germline ends. The CDR3 is made up of 17 amino acids. Per germline, CDR1 SGHAT and CDR2 FQDESV (reference sequence). This chain's CDR3 is CASSLRPGGAPQETQYF. As DNA, the CDR3 is TGTGCCAGCAGCTTAAGGCCCGGGGGAGCCCCCCAAGAGACCCAGTACTTC.

The chain employs TRBV5-4 and TRBJ2-5; D might be TRBD1 (9 bases). CDR3 length: 16 amino acids. Germline CDR1 SGHNT, CDR2 YYREEE (reference sequence). V lost 3 bases to trimming and J lost 4 bases, with 19 bases between them. CDR3 sequence (DNA): TGTGCCAGCAGCTCGGGGGGGACAGGGAGCCGAGAGACCCAGTACTTC. Residues: CASSSGGTGSRETQYF.

V and J are TRBV10-1 and TRBJ2-7; weak D call: TRBD1 (7 bases). Trimming took 1 base from V and 5 from J, leaving 12 bases between them. Germline V CDR1 and CDR2: WNHNN, SYGVQD (reference sequence). The CDR3 is 14 amino acids. CDR3 in amino acids: CASSEFVRGDEQYF. CDR3 bases: TGCGCCAGCAGTGAGTTTGTCAGGGGGGACGAGCAGTACTTC.